This T cell receptor beta chain was recorded in a study of blood T cell repertoires in COVID-19. Overall study context: COVID-19 samples collected from the United States, Italy and Spain covered acute and convalescent phases. PBMCs, B-cell-depleted T cells, or T cells were the source of the cDNA or gDNA that made up the material.

As processed by the authors: The assay estimated nucleated cells by amplifying reference gene primers. TCRdb keeps only in-frame clones here, not all; method: immunoSEQ multiplex PCR. V and J calls and clone size are as listed in that table; D and trimming were resolved from the DNA. The sample holds 150,000 to 200,000 clones; around 82% are singletons and the top ten take roughly 9.8%. This clonotype originated in a woman of 80 years or more with acute or convalescent COVID-19. The source material was peripheral blood.

Written as DNA, the CDR3 is TGCGCCAGCAGCCAAGTAGCGGGGGCCTTCCAAGAGACCCAGTACTTC. It is translated as CASSQVAGAFQETQYF. V is TRBV4-1 and J is TRBJ2-5; 9 bases agree with TRBD2. There are 16 residues in the CDR3. Germline V gene data show CDR1 as MGHRA and CDR2 as YSYEKL. J lost 1 base, V lost 1 base, and 4 bases had no gene match.